Within the sample, the clone carrying this T cell receptor (beta chain) is medium-sized. The data are from a study of blood T cell repertoires in COVID-19. Study-level information: Both acute and convalescent COVID-19 samples were obtained from the United States, Italy and Spain. PBMCs, B-cell-depleted T cells, or T cells were the source of the cDNA or gDNA that made up the material.

J was trimmed by 7 bases and V by 4 bases; bases with no gene match: 8. Germline V gene sequence: CDR1 LGHNA, CDR2 YNFKEQ. This CDR3 is 16 amino acids long. In the authors' methods: Researchers report that nucleated cell counts were estimated from reference gene primer amplification. TCRdb keeps only in-frame clones here, not all; method: immunoSEQ multiplex PCR. That table is the source of V, J and clone size, and D and trimming were worked out from the DNA. This sample has approximately 7,800 clones, with about 84% found just once. The receptor's source is a woman aged 55-69 years with active COVID-19. Sequenced: peripheral blood. The V gene is TRBV4-2, the J gene TRBJ2-1, with 12 bases aligning to TRBD2. CDR3 residues: CASSPRLAGVMNEQFF. The CDR3 DNA reads TGTGCCAGCAGCCCCCGACTAGCGGGGGTGATGAATGAGCAGTTCTTC.